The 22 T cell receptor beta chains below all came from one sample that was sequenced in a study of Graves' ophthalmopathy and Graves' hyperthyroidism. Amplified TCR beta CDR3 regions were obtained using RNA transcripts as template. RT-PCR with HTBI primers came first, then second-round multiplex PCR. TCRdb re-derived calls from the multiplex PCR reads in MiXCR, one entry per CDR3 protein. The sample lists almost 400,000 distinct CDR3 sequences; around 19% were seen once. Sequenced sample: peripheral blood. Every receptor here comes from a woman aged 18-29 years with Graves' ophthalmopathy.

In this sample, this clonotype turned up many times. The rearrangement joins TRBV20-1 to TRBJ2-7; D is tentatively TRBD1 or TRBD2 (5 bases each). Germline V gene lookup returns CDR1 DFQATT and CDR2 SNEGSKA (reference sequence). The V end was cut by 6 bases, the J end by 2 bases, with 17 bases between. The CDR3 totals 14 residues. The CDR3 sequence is CSARWGRETYEQYF. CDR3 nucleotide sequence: TGCAGTGCCCGGTGGGGCAGGGAGACCTACGAGCAGTACTTC.

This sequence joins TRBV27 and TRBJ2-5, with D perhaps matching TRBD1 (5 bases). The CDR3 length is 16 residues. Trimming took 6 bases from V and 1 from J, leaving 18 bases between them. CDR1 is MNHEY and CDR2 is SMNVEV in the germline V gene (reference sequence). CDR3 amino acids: CASSQGDSYRQETQYF. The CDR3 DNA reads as TGTGCCAGCAGCCAAGGGGATAGCTATCGCCAAGAGACCCAGTACTTC.

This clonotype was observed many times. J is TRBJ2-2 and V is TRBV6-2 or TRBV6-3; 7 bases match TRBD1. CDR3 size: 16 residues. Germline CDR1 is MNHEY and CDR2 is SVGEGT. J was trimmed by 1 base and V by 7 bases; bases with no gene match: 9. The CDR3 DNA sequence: TGTGCCAGCACTCTGACAGGGCGCTTGAACACCGGGGAGCTGTTTTTT. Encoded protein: CASTLTGRLNTGELFF.

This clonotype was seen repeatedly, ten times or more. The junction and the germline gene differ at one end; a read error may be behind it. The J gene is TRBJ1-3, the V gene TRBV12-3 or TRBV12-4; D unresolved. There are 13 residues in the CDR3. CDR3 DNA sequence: TGTGCCGGCAGTTTAAGTACCGGAAACACCATATATTTT. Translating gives CAGSLSTGNTIYF.

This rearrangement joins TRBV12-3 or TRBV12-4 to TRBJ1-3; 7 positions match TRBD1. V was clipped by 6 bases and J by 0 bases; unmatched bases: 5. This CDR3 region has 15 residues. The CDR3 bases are TGTGCCAGCAGGACGACAGGGCCCTCTGGAAACACCATATATTTT. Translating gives CASRTTGPSGNTIYF.

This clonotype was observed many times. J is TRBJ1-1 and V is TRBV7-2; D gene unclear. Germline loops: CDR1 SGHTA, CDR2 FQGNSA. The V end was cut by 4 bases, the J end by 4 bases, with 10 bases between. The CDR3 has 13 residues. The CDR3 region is CASSSSRTTEAFF. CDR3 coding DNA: TGTGCCAGCAGCTCCTCGAGGACCACTGAAGCTTTCTTT.

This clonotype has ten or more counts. The CDR3 region is CASSPGQGFSYEQYF. CDR3 in DNA: TGTGCCAGCAGTCCGGGACAGGGGTTTTCCTACGAGCAGTACTTC. The chain joins TRBV27 to TRBJ2-7; 10 bases are shared with TRBD1. V shed 5 bases and J 1 base; nucleotides not matched to a gene: 5. CDR1 MNHEY and CDR2 SMNVEV come from the germline V gene (reference sequence). There are 15 residues in the CDR3.

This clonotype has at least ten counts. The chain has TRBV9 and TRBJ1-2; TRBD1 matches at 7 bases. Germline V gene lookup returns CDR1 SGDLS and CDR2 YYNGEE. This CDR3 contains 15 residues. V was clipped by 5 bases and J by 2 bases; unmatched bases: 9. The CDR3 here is CASSSRQGLNYGYTF. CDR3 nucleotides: TGTGCCAGCAGTTCTAGACAGGGTCTAAACTATGGCTACACCTTC.

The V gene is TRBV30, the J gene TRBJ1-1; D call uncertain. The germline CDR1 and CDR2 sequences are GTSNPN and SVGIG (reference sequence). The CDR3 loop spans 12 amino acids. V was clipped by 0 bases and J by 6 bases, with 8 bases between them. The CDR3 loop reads CAWSVDGAEAFF. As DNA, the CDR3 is TGTGCCTGGAGTGTCGACGGGGCTGAAGCTTTCTTT.

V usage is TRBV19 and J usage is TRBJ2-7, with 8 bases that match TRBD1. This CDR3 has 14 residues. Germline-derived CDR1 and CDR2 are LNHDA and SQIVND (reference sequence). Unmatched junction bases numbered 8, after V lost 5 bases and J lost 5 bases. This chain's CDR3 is CASSSGTGTNEQYF. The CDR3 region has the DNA TGTGCCAGTAGTTCCGGGACAGGAACGAACGAGCAGTACTTC.

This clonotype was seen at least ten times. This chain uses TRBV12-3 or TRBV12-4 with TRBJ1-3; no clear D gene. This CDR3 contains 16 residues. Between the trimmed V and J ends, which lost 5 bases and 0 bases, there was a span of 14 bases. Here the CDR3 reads CASSRSSLPSGNTIYF. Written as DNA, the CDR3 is TGTGCCAGCAGTAGAAGCTCGCTCCCCTCTGGAAACACCATATATTTT.

CDR3 nucleotide sequence: TGTGCCAGCAGCCACGGGACGGTGATGACCGAGCAGTACTTC. Translated, it gives CASSHGTVMTEQYF. The chain carries TRBV3-1 and TRBJ2-7, with D perhaps assigned TRBD1 or TRBD2 (5 bases each). Germline CDR1 and CDR2: LGHDT and YNNKEL (reference sequence). The V gene lost 3 bases and the J gene lost 6 bases, with 15 bases spanning the gap. The CDR3 sequence is 14 residues long.

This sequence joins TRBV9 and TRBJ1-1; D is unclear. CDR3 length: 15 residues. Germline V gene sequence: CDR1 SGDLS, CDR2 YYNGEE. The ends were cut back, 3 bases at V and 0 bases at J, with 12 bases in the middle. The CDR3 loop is CASSDFRGMNTEAFF. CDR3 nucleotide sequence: TGTGCCAGCAGCGATTTCCGCGGTATGAACACTGAAGCTTTCTTT.

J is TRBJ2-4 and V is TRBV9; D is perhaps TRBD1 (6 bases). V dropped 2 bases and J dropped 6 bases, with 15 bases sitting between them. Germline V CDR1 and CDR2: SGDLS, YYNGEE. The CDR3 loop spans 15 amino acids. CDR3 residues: CASSVGQSGGNIQYF. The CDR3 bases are TGTGCCAGCAGCGTCGGACAGAGTGGGGGAAACATTCAGTACTTC.

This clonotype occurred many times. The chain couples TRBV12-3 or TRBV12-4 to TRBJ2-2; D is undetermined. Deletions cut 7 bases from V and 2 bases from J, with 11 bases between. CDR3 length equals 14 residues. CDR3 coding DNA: TGTGCCAGCACCTCGAGAGGAAACACCGGGGAGCTGTTTTTT. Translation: CASTSRGNTGELFF.

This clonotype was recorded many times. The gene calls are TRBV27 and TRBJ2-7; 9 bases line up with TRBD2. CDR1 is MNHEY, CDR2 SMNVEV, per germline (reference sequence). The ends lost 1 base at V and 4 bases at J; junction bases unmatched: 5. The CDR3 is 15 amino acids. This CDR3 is CASSLFPREGYEQYF. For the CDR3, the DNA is TGTGCCAGCAGTTTATTTCCGCGGGAGGGGTACGAGCAGTACTTC.

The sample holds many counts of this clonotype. The CDR3 loop is CASSLLWTGPNQPQHF. As DNA, the CDR3 is TGTGCCAGCAGCTTATTATGGACAGGGCCTAATCAGCCCCAGCATTTT. The chain recombines TRBV5-5 with TRBJ1-5; TRBD1 matches 8 bases. Per germline, CDR1 SGHKS and CDR2 YYEKEE (reference sequence). With 2 bases clipped from V and 4 bases from J, the junction kept 8 bases outside the gene matches. The CDR3 is made up of 16 amino acids. Combining the CDR3 with reference TRBV5-5 and TRBJ1-5 gives the whole variable domain DAGVTQSPTHLIKTRGQQVTLRCSPISGHKSVSWYQQVLGQGPQFIFQYYEKEERGRGNFPDRFSARQFPNYSSELNVNALLLGDSALYLCASSLLWTGPNQPQHFGDGTRLSIL.

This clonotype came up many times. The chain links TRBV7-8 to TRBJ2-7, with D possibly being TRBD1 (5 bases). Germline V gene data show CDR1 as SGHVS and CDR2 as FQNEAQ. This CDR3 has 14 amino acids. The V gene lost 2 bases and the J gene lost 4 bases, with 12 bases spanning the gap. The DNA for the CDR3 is TGTGCCAGCAGCTTACCCCACAGGTCTTACGAGCAGTACTTC. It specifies CASSLPHRSYEQYF.

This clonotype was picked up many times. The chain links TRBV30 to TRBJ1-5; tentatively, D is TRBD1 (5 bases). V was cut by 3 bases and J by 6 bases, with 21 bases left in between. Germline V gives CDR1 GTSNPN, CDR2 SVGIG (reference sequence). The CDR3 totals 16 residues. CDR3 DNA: TGTGCCTGGAGGCAATATACTCCGACAGCGTTTCAGCCCCAGCATTTT. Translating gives CAWRQYTPTAFQPQHF.

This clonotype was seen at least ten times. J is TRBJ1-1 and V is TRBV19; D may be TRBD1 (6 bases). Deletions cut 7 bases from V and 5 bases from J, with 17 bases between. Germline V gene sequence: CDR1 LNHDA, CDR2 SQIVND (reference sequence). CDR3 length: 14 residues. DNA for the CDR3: TGTGCCAGTATGGGGTGGGGGCGGAGTACTGAAGCTTTCTTT. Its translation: CASMGWGRSTEAFF.

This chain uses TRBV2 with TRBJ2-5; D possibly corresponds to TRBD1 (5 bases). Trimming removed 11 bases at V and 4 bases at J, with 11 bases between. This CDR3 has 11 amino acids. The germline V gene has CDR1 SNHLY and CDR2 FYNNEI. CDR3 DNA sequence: TGTGCCGGGTCCAGGGCAGAGACCCAGTACTTC. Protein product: CAGSRAETQYF.

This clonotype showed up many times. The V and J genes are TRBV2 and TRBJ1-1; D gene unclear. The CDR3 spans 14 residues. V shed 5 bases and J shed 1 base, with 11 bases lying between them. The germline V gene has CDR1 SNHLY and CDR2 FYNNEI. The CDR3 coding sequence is TGTGCCAGCAGTCAAGTATCTGGGAACACTGAAGCTTTCTTT. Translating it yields CASSQVSGNTEAFF.